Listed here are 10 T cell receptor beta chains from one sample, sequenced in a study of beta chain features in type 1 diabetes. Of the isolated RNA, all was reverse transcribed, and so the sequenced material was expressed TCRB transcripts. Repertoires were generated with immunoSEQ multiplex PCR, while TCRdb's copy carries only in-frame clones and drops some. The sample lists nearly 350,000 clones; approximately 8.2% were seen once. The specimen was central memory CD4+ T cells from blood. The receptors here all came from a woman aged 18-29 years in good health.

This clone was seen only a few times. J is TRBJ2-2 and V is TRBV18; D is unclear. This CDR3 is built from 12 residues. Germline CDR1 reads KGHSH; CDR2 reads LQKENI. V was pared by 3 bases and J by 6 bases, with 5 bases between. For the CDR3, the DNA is TGTGCCAGCTCACCGGACCCCGGGGAGCTGTTTTTT. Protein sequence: CASSPDPGELFF.

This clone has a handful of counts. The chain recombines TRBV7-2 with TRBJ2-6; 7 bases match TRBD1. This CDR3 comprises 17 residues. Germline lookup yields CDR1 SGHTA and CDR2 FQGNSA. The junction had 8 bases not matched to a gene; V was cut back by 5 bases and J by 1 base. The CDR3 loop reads CASSTQTGPSGANVLTF. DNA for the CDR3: TGTGCCAGCAGCACCCAGACAGGGCCGTCTGGGGCCAACGTCCTGACTTTC.

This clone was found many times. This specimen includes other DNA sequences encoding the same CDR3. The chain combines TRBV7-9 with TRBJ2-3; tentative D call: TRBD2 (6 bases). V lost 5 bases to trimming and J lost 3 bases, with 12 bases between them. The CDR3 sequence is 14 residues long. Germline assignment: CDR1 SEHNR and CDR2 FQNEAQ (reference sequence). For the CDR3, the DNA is TGTGCCAGCAGCCAGGTGGGGGGTACAGATACGCAGTATTTT. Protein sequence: CASSQVGGTDTQYF. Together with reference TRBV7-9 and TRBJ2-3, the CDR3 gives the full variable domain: DTGVSQNPRHKITKRGQNVTFRCDPISEHNRLYWYRQTLGQGPEFLTYFQNEAQLEKSRLLSDRFSAERPKGSFSTLEIQRTEQGDSAMYLCASSQVGGTDTQYFGPGTRLTVL.

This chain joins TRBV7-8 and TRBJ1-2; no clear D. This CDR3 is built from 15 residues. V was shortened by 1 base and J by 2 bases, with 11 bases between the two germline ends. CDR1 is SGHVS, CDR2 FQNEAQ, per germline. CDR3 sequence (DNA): TGTGCCAGCAGCTTAGAGGCAAACCTAAACTATGGCTACACCTTC. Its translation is CASSLEANLNYGYTF.

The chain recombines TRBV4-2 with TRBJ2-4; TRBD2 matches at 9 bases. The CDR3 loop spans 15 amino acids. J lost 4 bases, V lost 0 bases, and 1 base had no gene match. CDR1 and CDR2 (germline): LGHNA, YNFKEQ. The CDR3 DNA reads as TGTGCCAGCAGCCAAGAGACTAGCGGTAAAAACATTCAGTACTTC. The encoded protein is CASSQETSGKNIQYF.

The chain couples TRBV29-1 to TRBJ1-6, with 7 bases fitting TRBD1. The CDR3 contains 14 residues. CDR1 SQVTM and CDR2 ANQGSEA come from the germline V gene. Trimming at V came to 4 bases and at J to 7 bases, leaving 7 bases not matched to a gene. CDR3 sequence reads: CSVAEGQTNSPLHF. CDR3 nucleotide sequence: TGCAGCGTTGCCGAGGGACAGACCAATTCACCCCTCCACTTT.

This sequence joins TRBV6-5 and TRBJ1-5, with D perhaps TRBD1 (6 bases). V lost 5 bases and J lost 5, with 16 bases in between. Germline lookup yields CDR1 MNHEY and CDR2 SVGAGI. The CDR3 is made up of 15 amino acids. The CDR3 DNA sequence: TGTGCCAGCAGTACGATGGGGGGGGCCCATCAGCCCCAGCATTTT. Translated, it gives CASSTMGGAHQPQHF.

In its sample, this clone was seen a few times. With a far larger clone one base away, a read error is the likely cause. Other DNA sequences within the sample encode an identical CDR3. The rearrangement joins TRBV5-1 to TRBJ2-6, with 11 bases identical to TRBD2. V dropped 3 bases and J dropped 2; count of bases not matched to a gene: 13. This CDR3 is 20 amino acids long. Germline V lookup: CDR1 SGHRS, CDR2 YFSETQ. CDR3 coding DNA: TGCGCCAGCAGCTGGGCGGGGCGCCTAGCGGGAGGCGCTGGGGCCAACGTCCTGACTTTC. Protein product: CASSWAGRLAGGAGANVLTF.

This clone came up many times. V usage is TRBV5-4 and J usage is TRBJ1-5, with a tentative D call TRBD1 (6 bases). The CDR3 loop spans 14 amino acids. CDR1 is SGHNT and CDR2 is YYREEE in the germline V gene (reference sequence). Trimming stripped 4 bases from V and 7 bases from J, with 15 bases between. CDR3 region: CASSLMGAGQPQHF. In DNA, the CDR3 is TGTGCCAGCAGCCTAATGGGGGCAGGGCAGCCCCAGCATTTT.

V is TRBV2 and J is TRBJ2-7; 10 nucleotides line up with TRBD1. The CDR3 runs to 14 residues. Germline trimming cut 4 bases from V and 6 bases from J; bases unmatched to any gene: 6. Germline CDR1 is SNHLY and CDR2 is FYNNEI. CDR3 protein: CASSGDRGRREQYF. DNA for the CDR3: TGTGCCAGCAGTGGGGACAGGGGTCGGCGCGAGCAGTACTTC.